A single sample gave rise to the 24 T cell receptor beta chains below, sequenced in a study of a mutant IDH1 vaccine in newly diagnosed glioma. Data came from immunoSEQ multiplex PCR; TCRdb stores just in-frame clones and leaves some out. Altogether around 60,000 clones are present, roughly 76% being singletons, with the ten largest covering approximately 5%. Time point denoted: week 35, safety follow-up. Topical imiquimod was applied with each vaccine dose, which held 300 ug of mutant IDH1 20-mer peptide. The antigens for these receptors are not known. Sequenced here: PBMCs, sampled from a glioma patient whose treatment included an IDH1 peptide vaccine. Receptors originate from a man aged 40-49 years with glioma.

V is TRBV28 and J is TRBJ1-2; 8 positions match TRBD1. CDR1 and CDR2 (germline): MDHEN, SYDVKM. The CDR3 covers 13 residues. The junction had 7 bases not matched to a gene; V was cut back by 10 bases and J by 3 bases. The CDR3 DNA follows: TGTGCCACCTCGACAGGGGCTCACTATGGCTACACCTTC. It encodes CATSTGAHYGYTF.

The V call is TRBV7-9, the J call TRBJ2-3; D unclear. Looked up from germline, CDR1 is SEHNR and CDR2 is FQNEAQ (reference sequence). This CDR3 region has 16 residues. With 5 bases removed from V and 2 bases from J, the gap between germline ends came to 17 bases. CDR3 DNA sequence: TGTGCCAGCAGCCTCGGACGGGCGAGCCACACAGATACGCAGTATTTT. Protein product: CASSLGRASHTDTQYF.

This clone was counted a few times. The rearrangement joins TRBV18 to TRBJ2-3; D perhaps matches TRBD2 (6 bases). The V and J ends lost 5 bases and 1 base respectively, with 19 bases between them. Germline CDR1 KGHSH, CDR2 LQKENI. The CDR3 spans 17 residues. The CDR3 bases are TGTGCCAGCTCAGCAGCGTGGAGCGGGCTCCGCACAGATACGCAGTATTTT. Translation gives CASSAAWSGLRTDTQYF.

The J gene is TRBJ2-3, the V gene TRBV9; TRBD1 might be the D (6 bases). The V gene lost 4 bases and the J gene lost 1 base, with 13 bases spanning the gap. This CDR3 has 15 residues. CDR1 SGDLS and CDR2 YYNGEE come from the germline V gene. The CDR3 loop is CASSNLNRGTDTQYF. CDR3 bases: TGTGCCAGCAGCAACCTTAACAGGGGCACAGATACGCAGTATTTT.

A single count supports this clone. The CDR3 DNA sequence: TGCAGCGTTGAATCGCGGCAGACTTTTAGGTATGGCTACACCTTC. Translation gives CSVESRQTFRYGYTF. V usage is TRBV29-1 and J usage is TRBJ1-2; no firm D call. Looked up from germline, CDR1 is SQVTM and CDR2 is ANQGSEA. The CDR3 contains 15 residues. Trimming removed 2 bases from V and 5 bases from J, with 18 bases in between. The full variable domain, completed using reference TRBV29-1 and TRBJ1-2, is SAVISQKPSRDICQRGTSLTIQCQVDSQVTMMFWYRQQPGQSLTLIATANQGSEATYESGFVIDKFPISRPNLTFSTLTVSNMSPEDSSIYLCSVESRQTFRYGYTFGSGTRLTVV.

This clone has a single count. This chain joins TRBV5-6 and TRBJ2-3; 7 positions agree with TRBD1. The CDR3 is 15 amino acids. Germline V lookup: CDR1 SGHDT, CDR2 YYEEEE. V gave up 4 bases and J gave up 0 bases; unmatched junction bases: 5. CDR3 in amino acids: CASSPKDRSTDTQYF. CDR3 sequence (DNA): TGTGCCAGCAGCCCGAAGGACAGGAGCACAGATACGCAGTATTTT.

The chain carries TRBV5-1 and TRBJ2-7; TRBD2 matches at 12 bases. Germline CDR1 and CDR2: SGHRS and YFSETQ. V lost 0 bases, J lost 2 bases, and 3 bases stayed unmatched. The CDR3 has 16 residues. The DNA for the CDR3 is TGCGCCAGCAGCTTGGCCCCTAGCGGGGGGGCCTACGAGCAGTACTTC. It translates to CASSLAPSGGAYEQYF.

The genes are TRBV4-3 and TRBJ2-7; D is ambiguous. The CDR3 has 11 amino acids. Trimming pared 1 base from V and 7 bases from J, leaving 5 bases between. Germline V gene data show CDR1 as LGHNA and CDR2 as YSLEER. The CDR3 loop reads CASSQGEEQYF. CDR3 in DNA: TGCGCCAGCAGCCAAGGGGAAGAGCAGTACTTC.

The chain is built from TRBV10-3 and TRBJ2-7; D is unclear. Trimming pared 3 bases from V and 5 bases from J, leaving 17 bases between. Germline CDR1 and CDR2: ENHRY and SYGVKD. The CDR3 spans 15 residues. CDR3 amino acids: CAISDPTVSQDEQYF. CDR3 nucleotides: TGTGCCATCAGTGACCCGACGGTTAGTCAGGACGAGCAGTACTTC.

The chain uses TRBV19 and TRBJ2-3, with a weak D call TRBD1 (7 bases). Trimming left V 7 bases short and J 4 bases short, with 18 bases between. Per the germline V gene, CDR1 is LNHDA and CDR2 is SQIVND (reference sequence). The CDR3 contains 15 residues. The CDR3 sequence is CASNPPGGGADTQYF. As DNA, the CDR3 is TGTGCCAGTAATCCCCCAGGAGGGGGCGCAGATACGCAGTATTTT.

By frequency in the sample, this clone is medium-sized (0.01 to 0.1%). The genes are TRBV10-3 and TRBJ1-1; possible D gene TRBD1, 5 bases. The V end lost 6 bases, the J end lost 5 bases, and 7 bases lay between the germline ends. CDR1 and CDR2 from the germline V gene are ENHRY and SYGVKD. The CDR3 length is 11 residues. The CDR3 here is CAIRQGTEAFF. As DNA, the CDR3 is TGTGCCATCAGGCAGGGAACTGAAGCTTTCTTT.

This clone was counted only a few times. The chain employs TRBV6-1 and TRBJ1-2; the match to TRBD1 covers 8 bases. Germline CDR1 MNHNS, CDR2 SASEGT. The junction had 1 base not matched to a gene; V was cut back by 2 bases and J by 2 bases. This CDR3 has 14 amino acids. The CDR3 reads CASSESGGNYGYTF. The CDR3 DNA reads TGTGCCAGCAGTGAATCAGGGGGCAACTATGGCTACACCTTC.

The chain carries TRBV6-4 and TRBJ2-3, with 9 bases aligning to TRBD2. This CDR3 contains 15 residues. After removal of 4 bases from V and 4 bases from J, the junction contained 6 bases not matched to a gene. Germline CDR1 is MRHNA and CDR2 is SNTAGT. Written as DNA, the CDR3 is TGTGCCAGCAGTGCCGATAGCGGGAGTGCAGATACGCAGTATTTT. Protein product: CASSADSGSADTQYF.

The rearrangement joins TRBV19 to TRBJ1-2; D gene ambiguous. CDR3 length: 14 amino acids. Trimming left V 7 bases short and J 0 bases short, with 12 bases between. Germline values: CDR1 LNHDA, CDR2 SQIVND (reference sequence). The CDR3 sequence is CASTFGLANYGYTF. CDR3 bases: TGTGCCAGTACGTTCGGCTTAGCTAACTATGGCTACACCTTC. Full variable domain (missing parts from reference TRBV19 and TRBJ1-2): DGGITQSPKYLFRKEGQNVTLSCEQNLNHDAMYWYRQDPGQGLRLIYYSQIVNDFQKGDIAEGYSVSREKKESFPLTVTSAQKNPTAFYLCASTFGLANYGYTFGSGTRLTVV.

This clone has only one observation. The rearrangement uses TRBV28 and TRBJ2-7, with D tentatively TRBD2 (5 bases). Per the germline V gene, CDR1 is MDHEN and CDR2 is SYDVKM. The CDR3 loop spans 16 amino acids. The V gene lost 3 bases and the J gene lost 4 bases, with 19 bases spanning the gap. As DNA, the CDR3 is TGTGCCAGCAGTTTGGTTGCCGGCCTCCCGGGGTACGAGCAGTACTTC. The encoded protein is CASSLVAGLPGYEQYF.

The rearrangement joins TRBV6-5 to TRBJ2-7; 8 nucleotides agree with TRBD2. The V gene's germline CDR1 is MNHEY and CDR2 SVGAGI. There are 14 residues in the CDR3. Losses at the gene ends were 6 bases for V and 2 bases for J; bases not matched to a gene: 6. The CDR3 DNA reads TGTGCCAGCAGAGTCGGGGGGGGAGCCTACGAGCAGTACTTC. Translation: CASRVGGGAYEQYF.

V gene TRBV5-6 combines with J gene TRBJ2-2; maybe TRBD1 (5 bases). The germline V gene has CDR1 SGHDT and CDR2 YYEEEE. V lost 4 bases, J lost 0 bases, and 13 bases lay in between. The length of the CDR3 is 16 residues. This CDR3 is CASSVVGPANTGELFF. Here the CDR3 DNA reads TGTGCCAGCAGCGTAGTGGGGCCCGCGAACACCGGGGAGCTGTTTTTT.

The chain links TRBV7-2 to TRBJ2-3, with 8 bases that match TRBD2. V lost 3 bases and J lost 3; bases outside the gene matches: 5. The CDR3 has 15 amino acids. The germline gives CDR1 SGHTA, CDR2 FQGNSA. CDR3 loop: CASSLSGSGTDTQYF. The CDR3, as DNA: TGTGCCAGCAGCTTGAGCGGGAGTGGGACAGATACGCAGTATTTT.

This sequence joins TRBV7-9 and TRBJ1-6; D is possibly TRBD1 (6 bases). The CDR3 totals 16 residues. V was clipped by 6 bases and J by 9 bases, with 21 bases between them. Per germline, CDR1 SEHNR and CDR2 FQNEAQ (reference sequence). CDR3 residues: CASRSSSRGQISPLHF. The CDR3 DNA sequence: TGTGCCAGCAGGTCCTCCTCCCGCGGACAGATTTCACCCCTCCACTTT.

This clone was seen a few times. The chain carries TRBV30 and TRBJ1-4; D remains unclear. The germline gives CDR1 GTSNPN, CDR2 SVGIG (reference sequence). The ends were cut back, 4 bases at V and 7 bases at J, with 13 bases in the middle. This CDR3 has 13 amino acids. CDR3 sequence reads: CAWTIPGGEKLFF. For the CDR3, the DNA is TGTGCCTGGACTATCCCGGGAGGTGAAAAACTGTTTTTT.

This clone was recorded a few times. The rearrangement links TRBV9 to TRBJ2-3; TRBD2 matches at 10 bases. V was pared by 5 bases and J by 5 bases, with 5 bases of the junction left unmatched. Germline V gene sequence: CDR1 SGDLS, CDR2 YYNGEE. This CDR3 is 14 amino acids long. The chain's CDR3 is CASSTSGKLDTQYF. The CDR3, as DNA: TGTGCCAGCAGTACTAGCGGGAAGCTAGATACGCAGTATTTT.

V usage is TRBV28 and J usage is TRBJ2-4; D unresolved. The germline CDR1 and CDR2 sequences are MDHEN and SYDVKM. Trimming pared 6 bases from V and 1 base from J, leaving 13 bases between. This CDR3 comprises 15 residues. CDR3 residues: CASRTTGRAKNIQYF. In nucleotides, the CDR3 is TGTGCCAGCAGAACCACGGGCAGGGCCAAAAACATTCAGTACTTC.

The chain carries TRBV29-1 and TRBJ1-2; D call uncertain. This CDR3 region has 12 residues. V was shortened by 7 bases and J by 8 bases, with 17 bases between the two germline ends. From germline, CDR1 is SQVTM and CDR2 ANQGSEA. The DNA for the CDR3 is TGCAGCGCTAACCTCGACGTGGGCGGCTACACCTTC. Translating gives CSANLDVGGYTF.

This chain links TRBV28 with TRBJ2-7, with D perhaps matching TRBD2 (5 bases). Trimming left V 1 base short and J 6 bases short, with 7 bases between. Per the germline V gene, CDR1 is MDHEN and CDR2 is SYDVKM. The CDR3 runs 12 residues. The CDR3 nucleotides are TGTGCCAGCAGTTTATCCCGGGGCGAGCAGTACTTC. Protein product: CASSLSRGEQYF.